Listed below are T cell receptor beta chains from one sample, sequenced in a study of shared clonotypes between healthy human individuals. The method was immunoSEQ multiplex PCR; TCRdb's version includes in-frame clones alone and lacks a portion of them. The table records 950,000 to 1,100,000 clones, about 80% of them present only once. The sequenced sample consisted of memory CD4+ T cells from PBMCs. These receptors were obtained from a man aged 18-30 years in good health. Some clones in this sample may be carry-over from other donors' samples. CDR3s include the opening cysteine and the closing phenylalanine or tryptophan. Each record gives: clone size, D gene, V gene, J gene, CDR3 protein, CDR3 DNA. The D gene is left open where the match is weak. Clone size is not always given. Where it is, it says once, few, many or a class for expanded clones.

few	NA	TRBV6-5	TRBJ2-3	CASSRGPPSTDTQYF	TGTGCCAGCAGTAGGGGACCGCCAAGCACAGATACGCAGTATTTT
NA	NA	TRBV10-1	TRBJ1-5	CASSGTSMTYSNQPQHF	TGCGCCAGCAGCGGGACGTCAATGACTTATAGCAATCAGCCCCAGCATTTT
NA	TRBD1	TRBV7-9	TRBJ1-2	CASSRLEGQDRVTF	TGTGCCAGCAGCCGCCTCGAGGGTCAAGACAGGGTCACCTTC
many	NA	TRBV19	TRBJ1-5	CASRATGPHSNQPQHF	TGTGCCAGTAGGGCGACGGGACCCCATAGCAATCAGCCCCAGCATTTT
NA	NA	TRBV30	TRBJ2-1	CAGPVTRTGSSYNEQFF	TGTGCCGGTCCCGTGACGAGGACGGGGAGCTCCTACAATGAGCAGTTCTTC
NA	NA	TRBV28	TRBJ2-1	CASSSPDLSSYNEQFF	TGTGCCAGCAGTTCCCCCGATCTGAGCTCCTACAATGAGCAGTTCTTC
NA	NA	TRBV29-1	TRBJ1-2	CSVRWAVGGKGNYGYTF	TGCAGCGTTCGTTGGGCCGTTGGGGGGAAGGGTAACTATGGCTACACCTTC
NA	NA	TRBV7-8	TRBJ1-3	CASSLRRDSSAGNTIYF	TGTGCCAGCAGCTTAAGGCGCGATTCTTCAGCTGGAAACACCATATATTTT
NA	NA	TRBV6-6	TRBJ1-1	CASSTQDNTEAFF	TGTGCCAGCAGTACACAGGACAACACTGAAGCTTTCTTT
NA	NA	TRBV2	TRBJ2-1	CASSEGVNEQFF	TGTGCCAGCAGTGAAGGGGTCAATGAGCAGTTCTTC
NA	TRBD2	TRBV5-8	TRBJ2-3	CASSPFRGTSGGDTQYF	TGTGCCAGCAGCCCGTTCAGGGGAACTAGCGGGGGGGATACGCAGTATTTT
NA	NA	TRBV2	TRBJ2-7	CASMSGSYEQYF	TGTGCCAGCATGAGCGGTTCCTACGAGCAGTACTTC
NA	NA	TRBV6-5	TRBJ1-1	CASSFGINTEAFF	TGTGCCAGCAGTTTCGGGATCAACACTGAAGCTTTCTTT
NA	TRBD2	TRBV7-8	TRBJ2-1	CASSLTSDSSYNEQFF	TGTGCCAGCAGCCTCACTAGCGACAGCTCCTACAATGAGCAGTTCTTC
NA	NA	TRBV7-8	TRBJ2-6	CASSPRVGVSGANVLTF	TGTGCCAGCAGCCCCCGAGTGGGGGTCTCTGGGGCCAACGTCCTGACTTTC
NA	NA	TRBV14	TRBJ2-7	CASSLQDGYSYEQYF	TGTGCCAGCAGCCTGCAGGACGGATACTCCTACGAGCAGTACTTC
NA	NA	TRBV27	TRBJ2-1	CASSLLGRGPYNEQFF	TGTGCCAGCAGTTTGTTAGGGCGGGGGCCATACAATGAGCAGTTCTTC
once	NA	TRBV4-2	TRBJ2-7	CASSQVTGGHEQYF	TGTGCCAGCAGCCAAGTGACCGGGGGCCACGAGCAGTACTTC
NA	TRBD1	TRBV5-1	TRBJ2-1	CASSWGTGLPEANEQFF	TGCGCCAGCAGCTGGGGGACAGGACTCCCCGAGGCCAATGAGCAGTTCTTC
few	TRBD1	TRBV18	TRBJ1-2	CASSATRNRGLYTF	TGTGCCAGCTCAGCTACCCGGAACAGGGGACTCTACACCTTC
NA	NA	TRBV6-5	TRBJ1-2	CASGYYGTAGYTF	TGTGCCAGCGGGTACTACGGGACGGCTGGCTACACCTTC
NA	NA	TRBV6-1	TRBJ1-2	CASTRGRFNYGYTF	TGTGCCAGCACGAGGGGCAGGTTTAACTATGGCTACACCTTC
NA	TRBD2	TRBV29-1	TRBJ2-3	CSLAGGHQGPDTQYF	TGCAGCCTGGCGGGAGGACACCAGGGTCCAGATACGCAGTATTTT
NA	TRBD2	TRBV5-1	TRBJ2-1	CASSLNRAGENEQFF	TGCGCCAGCAGCTTGAATCGAGCGGGAGAGAATGAGCAGTTCTTC
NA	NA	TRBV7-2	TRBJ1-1	CASSLMTDLEAFF	TGTGCCAGCAGCCTCATGACGGACCTTGAAGCTTTCTTT
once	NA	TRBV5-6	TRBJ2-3	CASSLGLRVSSDTQYF	TGTGCCAGCAGCTTGGGGCTGAGGGTTTCTTCGGATACGCAGTATTTT
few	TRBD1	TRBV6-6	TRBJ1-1	CASKDRENTEAFF	TGTGCCAGCAAAGACAGGGAGAACACTGAAGCTTTCTTT
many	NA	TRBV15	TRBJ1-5	CATSPLAGSSQPQHF	TGTGCCACCAGCCCTCTGGCAGGGAGTAGTCAGCCCCAGCATTTT
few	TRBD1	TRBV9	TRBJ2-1	CASSLRTGQDEQFF	TGTGCCAGCAGCCTACGGACAGGGCAGGATGAGCAGTTCTTC
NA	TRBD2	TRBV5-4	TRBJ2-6	CASTLRGGSGADVLTF	TGTGCCAGCACCCTACGGGGGGGGTCTGGGGCCGACGTCCTGACTTTC
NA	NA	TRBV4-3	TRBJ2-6	CASSYLGNAGANVLTF	TGCGCCAGCAGCTACCTGGGAAACGCCGGGGCCAACGTCCTGACTTTC
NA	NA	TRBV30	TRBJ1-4	CAWSRTNEKLFF	TGTGCCTGGAGCCGGACTAATGAAAAACTGTTTTTT
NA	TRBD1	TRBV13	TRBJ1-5	CASSLGGPLGTGKGEVHF	TGTGCCAGCAGCTTAGGGGGCCCCTTGGGGACAGGGAAGGGAGAAGTGCATTTT
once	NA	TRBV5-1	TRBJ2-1	CASSLEIVKNEQFF	TGCGCCAGCAGCTTGGAGATCGTGAAAAATGAGCAGTTCTTC
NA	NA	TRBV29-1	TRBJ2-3	CSVDWRGTDTQYF	TGCAGCGTTGACTGGCGGGGCACAGATACGCAGTATTTT
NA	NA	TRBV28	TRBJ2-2	CASRGEAVSTGELFF	TGTGCCAGCAGGGGGGAGGCAGTCAGCACCGGGGAGCTGTTTTTT
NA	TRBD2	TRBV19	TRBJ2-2	CASRAGGGTGELFF	TGTGCCAGCCGAGCGGGAGGTGGGACCGGGGAGCTGTTTTTT
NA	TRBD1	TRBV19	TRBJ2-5	CASMGFGQASGETQYF	TGTGCCAGTATGGGGTTCGGACAGGCCAGTGGGGAGACCCAGTACTTC
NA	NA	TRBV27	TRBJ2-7	CASSLWADPTNEQYF	TGTGCCAGCAGTTTATGGGCTGACCCGACCAACGAGCAGTACTTC
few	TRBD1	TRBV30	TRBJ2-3	CATAEGAWTDTQYF	TGTGCCACGGCTGAGGGGGCTTGGACAGATACGCAGTATTTT
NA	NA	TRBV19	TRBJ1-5	CASDDRRDQPQHF	TGTGCCAGTGACGACAGGAGGGATCAGCCCCAGCATTTT
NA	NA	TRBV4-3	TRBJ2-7	CASRPPREETPYEQYF	TGCGCCAGCAGACCCCCCAGGGAGGAAACACCCTACGAGCAGTACTTC
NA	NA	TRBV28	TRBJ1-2	CASIQAGGSYGYTF	TGTGCCAGCATCCAAGCGGGGGGCTCGTATGGCTACACCTTC
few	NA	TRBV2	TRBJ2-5	CASSVGTPWRETQYF	TGTGCCAGCAGTGTGGGAACACCTTGGCGAGAGACCCAGTACTTC
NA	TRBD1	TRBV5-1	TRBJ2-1	CASSLEPTGGKGKNEQFF	TGCGCCAGCAGCTTGGAGCCTACAGGGGGCAAAGGTAAAAATGAGCAGTTCTTC
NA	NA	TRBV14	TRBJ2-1	CASSQDGALAREQFF	TGTGCCAGCAGCCAAGATGGGGCACTAGCACGGGAGCAGTTCTTC
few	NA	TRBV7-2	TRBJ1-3	CASSLSVPRGNTIYF	TGTGCCAGCAGCTTATCGGTCCCGCGCGGAAACACCATATATTTT
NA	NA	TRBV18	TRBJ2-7	CASSLPPPRGEQYF	TGTGCCAGCTCACTGCCGCCCCCCCGGGGGGAGCAGTACTTC
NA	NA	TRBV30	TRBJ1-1	CAWSRTEAFF	TGTGCCTGGAGCCGTACTGAAGCTTTCTTT
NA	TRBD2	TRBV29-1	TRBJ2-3	CSALVGTGRSGRATDTQYF	TGCAGCGCTCTCGTCGGGACAGGGCGTAGCGGGAGGGCCACAGATACGCAGTATTTT
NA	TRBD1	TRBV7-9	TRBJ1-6	CASSTSDRGYNSPLHF	TGTGCCAGCAGCACCAGCGACAGGGGGTATAATTCACCCCTCCACTTT
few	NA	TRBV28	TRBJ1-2	CASGEAARDYGYTF	TGTGCCAGCGGGGAGGCTGCAAGGGACTATGGCTACACCTTC
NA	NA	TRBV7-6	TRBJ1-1	CASSLAAAGTATEAFF	TGTGCCAGCAGCTTAGCGGCTGCAGGGACGGCCACTGAAGCTTTCTTT
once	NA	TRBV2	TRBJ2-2	CASRRGRETGELFF	TGTGCCAGCAGGCGGGGGCGCGAGACCGGGGAGCTGTTTTTT
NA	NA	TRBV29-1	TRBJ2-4	CSVIIGQGRANGAKNIQYF	TGCAGCGTCATAATAGGGCAGGGACGGGCCAATGGAGCCAAAAACATTCAGTACTTC
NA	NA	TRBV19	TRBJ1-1	CASSIEGDTEAFF	TGTGCCAGTAGTATAGAAGGAGACACTGAAGCTTTCTTT
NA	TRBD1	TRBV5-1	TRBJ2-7	CASSGQGSYEQYF	TGCGCCAGCAGCGGACAGGGGAGCTACGAGCAGTACTTC
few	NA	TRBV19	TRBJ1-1	CASSRISGRNTEAFF	TGTGCCAGTAGTCGTATATCAGGACGGAACACTGAAGCTTTCTTT